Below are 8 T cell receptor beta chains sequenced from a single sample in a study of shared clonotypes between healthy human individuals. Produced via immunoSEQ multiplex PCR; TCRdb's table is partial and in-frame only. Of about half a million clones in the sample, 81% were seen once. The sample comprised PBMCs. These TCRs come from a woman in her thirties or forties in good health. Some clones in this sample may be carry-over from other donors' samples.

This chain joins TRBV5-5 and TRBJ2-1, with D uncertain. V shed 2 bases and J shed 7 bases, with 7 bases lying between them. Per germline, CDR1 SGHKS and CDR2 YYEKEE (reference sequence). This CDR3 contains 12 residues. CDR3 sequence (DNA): TGTGCCAGCAGCTTCAGTCCAAATGAGCAGTTCTTC. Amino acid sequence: CASSFSPNEQFF.

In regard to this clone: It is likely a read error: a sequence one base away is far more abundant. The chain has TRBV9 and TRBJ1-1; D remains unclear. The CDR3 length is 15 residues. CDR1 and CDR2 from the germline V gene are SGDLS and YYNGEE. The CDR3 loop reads CASSPRPGLNTEVFF. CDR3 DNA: TGTGCCAGCAGCCCTCGCCCCGGGCTGAACACTGAAGTTTTCTTT.

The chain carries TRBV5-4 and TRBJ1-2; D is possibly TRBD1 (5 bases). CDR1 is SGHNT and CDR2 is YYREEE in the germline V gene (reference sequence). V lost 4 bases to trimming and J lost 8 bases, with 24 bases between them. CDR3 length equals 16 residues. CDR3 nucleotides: TGTGCCAGCAGCCCCCCGGTGGGGACGTCAACGAGGGGCTACACCTTC. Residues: CASSPPVGTSTRGYTF.

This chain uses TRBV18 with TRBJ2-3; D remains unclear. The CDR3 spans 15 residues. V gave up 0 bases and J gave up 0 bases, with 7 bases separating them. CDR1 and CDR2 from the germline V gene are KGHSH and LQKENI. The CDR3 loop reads CASSPPSKSTDTQYF. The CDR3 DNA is TGTGCCAGCTCACCACCGTCTAAAAGCACAGATACGCAGTATTTT.

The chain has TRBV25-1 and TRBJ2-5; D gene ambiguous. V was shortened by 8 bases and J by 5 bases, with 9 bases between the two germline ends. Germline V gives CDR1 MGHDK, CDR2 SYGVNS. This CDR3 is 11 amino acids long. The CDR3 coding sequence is TGTGCCAGCGGCAAGAGGGAGACCCAGTACTTC. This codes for CASGKRETQYF. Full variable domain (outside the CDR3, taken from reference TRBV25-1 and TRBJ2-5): EADIYQTPRYLVIGTGKKITLECSQTMGHDKMYWYQQDPGMELHLIHYSYGVNSTEKGDLSSESTVSRIRTEHFPLTLESARPSHTSQYLCASGKRETQYFGPGTRLLVL.

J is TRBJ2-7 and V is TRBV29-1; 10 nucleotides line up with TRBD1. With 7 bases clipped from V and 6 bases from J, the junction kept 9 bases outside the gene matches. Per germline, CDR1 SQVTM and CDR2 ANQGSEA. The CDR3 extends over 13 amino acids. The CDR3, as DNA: TGCAGCGCAGTTGGGGACAGGGGTTCCGAGCAGTACTTC. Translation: CSAVGDRGSEQYF.

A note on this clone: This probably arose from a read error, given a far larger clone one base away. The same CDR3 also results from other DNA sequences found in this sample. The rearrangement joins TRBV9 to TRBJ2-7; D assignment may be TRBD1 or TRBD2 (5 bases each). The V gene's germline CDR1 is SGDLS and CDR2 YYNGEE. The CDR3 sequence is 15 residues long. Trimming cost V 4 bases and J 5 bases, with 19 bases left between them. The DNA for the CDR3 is TGTGCCAGCAGCTTGACGGGGCAGGGCAGCGACGAGCAGTACTTC. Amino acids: CASSLTGQGSDEQYF.

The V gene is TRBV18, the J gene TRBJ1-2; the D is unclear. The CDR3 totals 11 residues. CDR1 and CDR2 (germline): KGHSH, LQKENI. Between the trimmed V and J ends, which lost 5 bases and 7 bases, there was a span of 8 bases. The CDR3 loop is CASSTAGGYTF. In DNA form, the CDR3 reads TGTGCCAGCTCAACAGCGGGTGGCTACACCTTC. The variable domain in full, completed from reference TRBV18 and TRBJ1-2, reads NAGVMQNPRHLVRRRGQEARLRCSPMKGHSHVYWYRQLPEEGLKFMVYLQKENIIDESGMPKERFSAEFPKEGPSILRIQQVVRGDSAAYFCASSTAGGYTFGSGTRLTVV.